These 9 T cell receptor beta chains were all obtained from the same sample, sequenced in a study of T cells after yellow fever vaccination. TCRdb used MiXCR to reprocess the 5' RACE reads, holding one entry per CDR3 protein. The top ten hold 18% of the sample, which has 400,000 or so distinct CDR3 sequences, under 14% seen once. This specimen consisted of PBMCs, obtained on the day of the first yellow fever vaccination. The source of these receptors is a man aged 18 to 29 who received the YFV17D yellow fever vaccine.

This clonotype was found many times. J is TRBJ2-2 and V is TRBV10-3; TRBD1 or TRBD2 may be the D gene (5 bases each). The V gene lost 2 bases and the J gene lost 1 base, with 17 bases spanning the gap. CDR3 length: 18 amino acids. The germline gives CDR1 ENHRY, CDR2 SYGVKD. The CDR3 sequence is CAISENVGGGRNTGELFF. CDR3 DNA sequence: TGTGCCATCAGTGAGAACGTTGGTGGGGGAAGGAACACCGGGGAGCTGTTTTTT.

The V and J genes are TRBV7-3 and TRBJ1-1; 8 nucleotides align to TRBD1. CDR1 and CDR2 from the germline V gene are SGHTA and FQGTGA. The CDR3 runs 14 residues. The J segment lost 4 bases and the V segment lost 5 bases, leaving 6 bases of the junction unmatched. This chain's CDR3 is CASSATGEGTEAFF. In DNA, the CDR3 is TGTGCCAGCAGCGCGACAGGGGAGGGCACTGAAGCTTTCTTT. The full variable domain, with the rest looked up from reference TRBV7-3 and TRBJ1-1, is GAGVSQTPSNKVTEKGKYVELRCDPISGHTALYWYRQSLGQGPEFLIYFQGTGAADDSGLPNDRFFAVRPEGSVSTLKIQRTERGDSAVYLCASSATGEGTEAFFGQGTRLTVV.

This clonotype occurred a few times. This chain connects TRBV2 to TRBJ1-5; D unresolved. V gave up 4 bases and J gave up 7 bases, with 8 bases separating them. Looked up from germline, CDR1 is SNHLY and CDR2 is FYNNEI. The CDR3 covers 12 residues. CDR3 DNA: TGTGCCAGCAGTGGGACGGAACAGCCCCAGCATTTT. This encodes CASSGTEQPQHF.

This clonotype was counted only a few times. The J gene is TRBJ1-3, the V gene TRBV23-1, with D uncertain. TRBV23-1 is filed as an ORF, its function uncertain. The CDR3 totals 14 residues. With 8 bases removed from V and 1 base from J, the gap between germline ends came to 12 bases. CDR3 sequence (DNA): TGCGCCAGCTCAGATAACAAATCTGGAAACACCATATATTTT. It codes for CASSDNKSGNTIYF.

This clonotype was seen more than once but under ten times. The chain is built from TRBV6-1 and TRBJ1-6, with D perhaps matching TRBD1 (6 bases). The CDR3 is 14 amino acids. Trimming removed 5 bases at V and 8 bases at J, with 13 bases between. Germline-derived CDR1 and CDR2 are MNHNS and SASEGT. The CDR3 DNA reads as TGTGCCAGCAGTCCGGGGGCGAAGGATTCACCCCTCCACTTT. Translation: CASSPGAKDSPLHF.

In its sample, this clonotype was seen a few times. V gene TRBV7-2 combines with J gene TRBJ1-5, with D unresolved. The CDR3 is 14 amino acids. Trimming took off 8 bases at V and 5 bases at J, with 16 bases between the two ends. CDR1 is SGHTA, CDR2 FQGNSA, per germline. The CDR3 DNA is TGTGCCAGCGCCCCCCAACCCGTCGATCAGCCCCAGCATTTT. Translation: CASAPQPVDQPQHF.

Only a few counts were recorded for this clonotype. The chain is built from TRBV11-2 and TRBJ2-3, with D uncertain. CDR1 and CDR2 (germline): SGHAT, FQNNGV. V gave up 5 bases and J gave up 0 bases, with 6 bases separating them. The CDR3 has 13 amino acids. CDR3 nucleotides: TGTGCCAGCAGCATTTCTAGCACAGATACGCAGTATTTT. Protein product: CASSISSTDTQYF.

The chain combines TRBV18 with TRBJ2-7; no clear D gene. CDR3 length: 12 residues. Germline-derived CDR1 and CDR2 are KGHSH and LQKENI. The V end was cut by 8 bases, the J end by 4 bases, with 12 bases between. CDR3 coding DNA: TGTGCCAGCAGCCCTACCTCTTACGAGCAGTACTTC. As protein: CASSPTSYEQYF.

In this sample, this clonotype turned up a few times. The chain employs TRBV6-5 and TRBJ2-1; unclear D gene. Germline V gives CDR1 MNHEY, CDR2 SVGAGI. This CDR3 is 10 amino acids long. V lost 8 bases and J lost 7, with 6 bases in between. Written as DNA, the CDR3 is TGTGCCAGCGGAATGAATGAGCAGTTCTTC. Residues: CASGMNEQFF.